This T cell receptor beta chain was retrieved from a study of beta chain features in type 1 diabetes. Study background: In age, gender and cell yields, patients were similar to healthy donors. Findings of the study overall: Type 1 diabetes patients had TCRB CDR3s that were shorter (moderately but significantly so) in all four CD4+ subsets.

Every isolated RNA sample was fully reverse transcribed, so sequencing captured expressed TCRB transcripts. Clones were sequenced by immunoSEQ multiplex PCR, and TCRdb holds only the in-frame ones, with some missing. The sample holds some 660,000 clones, about 14% seen once. The V end was cut by 5 bases, the J end by 4 bases, with 10 bases between. Germline V gene sequence: CDR1 LGHNA, CDR2 YNFKEQ. The CDR3 extends over 13 amino acids. With regard to this clone: Its antigen is as yet unknown.

The sequenced material came from naive CD4+ T cells from blood. The V call is TRBV4-2, the J call TRBJ2-3; D is ambiguous. The sequence derives from a man aged 18-30 years with type 1 diabetes. The CDR3 coding sequence is TGTGCCAGCAGCTCTGATTCGTCAGATACGCAGTATTTT. Translated: CASSSDSSDTQYF.